The clone carrying this T cell receptor beta chain showed up many times. Its antigen remains unidentified. CDR3 size: 13 residues. Germline CDR1 and CDR2: SGHTA and FQGNSA. V was pared by 1 base and J by 2 bases, with 3 bases between. The study left out patients who had uncontrolled infection, other autoimmune disease, pregnancy or lactation. Regions amplified from RNA transcripts were the TCR beta CDR3 regions. HTBI primers were employed in a first-round RT-PCR of the TCR CDR3. Using its own MiXCR run on the multiplex PCR reads, TCRdb lists one record per CDR3 protein. The sample lists more than 550,000 distinct CDR3 sequences; 40% to 55% were seen once. This record belongs to a study of T cells in Graves' hyperthyroidism and ophthalmopathy. Findings and limits, study-wide: A model of 13 V-J features distinguished ophthalmopathy from stable hyperthyroidism. Most clonotypes that expanded in the thyroid above 0.001 also showed up in blood.

The clonotype originates from an adult man with Graves' disease, either hyperthyroidism or ophthalmopathy (not recorded which). The specimen was peripheral blood or thyroid tissue (not recorded which). The rearrangement uses TRBV7-2 and TRBJ1-5; no clear D gene. This CDR3 reads CASSLDRNQPQHF. The CDR3 region has the DNA TGTGCCAGCAGCTTAGATCGCAATCAGCCCCAGCATTTT.